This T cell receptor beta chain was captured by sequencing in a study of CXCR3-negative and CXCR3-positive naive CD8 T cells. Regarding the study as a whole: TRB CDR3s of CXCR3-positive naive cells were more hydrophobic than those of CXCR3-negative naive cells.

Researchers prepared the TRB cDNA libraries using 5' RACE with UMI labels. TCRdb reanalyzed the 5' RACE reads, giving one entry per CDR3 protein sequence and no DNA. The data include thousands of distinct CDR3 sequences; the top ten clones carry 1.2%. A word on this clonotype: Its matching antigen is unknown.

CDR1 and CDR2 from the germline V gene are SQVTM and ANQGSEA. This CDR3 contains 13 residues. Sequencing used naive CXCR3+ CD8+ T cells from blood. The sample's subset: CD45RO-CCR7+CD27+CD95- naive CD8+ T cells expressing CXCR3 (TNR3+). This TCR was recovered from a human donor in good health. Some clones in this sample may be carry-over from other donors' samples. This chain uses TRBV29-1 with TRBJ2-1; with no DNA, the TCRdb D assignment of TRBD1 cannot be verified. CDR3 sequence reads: CSVPQGSYNEQFF.